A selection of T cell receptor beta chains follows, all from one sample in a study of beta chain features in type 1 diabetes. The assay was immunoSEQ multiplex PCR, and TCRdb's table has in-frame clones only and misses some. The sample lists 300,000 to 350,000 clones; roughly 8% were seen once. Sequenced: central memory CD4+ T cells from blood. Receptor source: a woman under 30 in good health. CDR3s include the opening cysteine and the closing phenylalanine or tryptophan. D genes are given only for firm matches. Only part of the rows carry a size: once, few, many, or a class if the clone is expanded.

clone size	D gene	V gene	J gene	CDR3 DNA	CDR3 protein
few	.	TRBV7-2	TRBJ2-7	TGTGCCAGCAGCTTCGGGGAGTTCTACGAGCAGTACTTC	CASSFGEFYEQYF
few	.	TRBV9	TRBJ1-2	TGTGCCAGCAGCGGATACAGGGATCAGGGCTACACCTTC	CASSGYRDQGYTF
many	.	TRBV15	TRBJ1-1	TGTGCCACCAAGCCCCAGGGTTTGGACACTGAAGCTTTCTTT	CATKPQGLDTEAFF
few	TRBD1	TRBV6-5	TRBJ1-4	TGTGCCAGCAGTTCCGCCGGGACAGGGGGAGAAAAACTGTTTTTT	CASSSAGTGGEKLFF
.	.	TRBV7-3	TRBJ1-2	TGTGCCAGCAGCCCGGGCGAGAACTATGGCTACACCTTC	CASSPGENYGYTF
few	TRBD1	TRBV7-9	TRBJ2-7	TGTGCCAGCAGCCATCCGGGACAGGGGGCCGAGCAGTACTTC	CASSHPGQGAEQYF
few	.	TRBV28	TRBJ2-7	TGTGCCAGCTACGCTAACCGACCGTCCTACGAGCAGTACTTC	CASYANRPSYEQYF
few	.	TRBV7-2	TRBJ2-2	TGTGCCAGCAGCCTACGGACAGAAAACACCGGGGAGCTGTTTTTT	CASSLRTENTGELFF
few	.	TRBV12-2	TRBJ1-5	TGTGCAAGTCGCTTAGCGGGGGTCTTGAACCATCAGCCCCAGCATTTT	CASRLAGVLNHQPQHF
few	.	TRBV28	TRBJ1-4	TGTGCCAGCAGTAACGGACAGAGTAATGAAAAACTGTTTTTT	CASSNGQSNEKLFF
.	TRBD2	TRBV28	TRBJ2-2	TGTGCCAGCAGTTTATCGGGACTAGGTGACACCGGGGAGCTGTTTTTT	CASSLSGLGDTGELFF
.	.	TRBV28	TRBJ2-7	TGTGCCAGCAACAGATATTATTACGAGCAGTACTTC	CASNRYYYEQYF
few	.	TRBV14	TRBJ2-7	TGTGCCAGCAGCCAAAAGATACCACAGGGCGAGCAGTACTTC	CASSQKIPQGEQYF
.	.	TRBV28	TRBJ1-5	TGTGCCAGCAGTTCCCTTACTGGGCCCCAGCATTTT	CASSSLTGPQHF
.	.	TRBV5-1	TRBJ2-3	TGCGCCAGCAGCCCCAGAGAGGCAGATACGCAGTATTTT	CASSPREADTQYF
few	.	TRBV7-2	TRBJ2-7	TGTGCCAGCAGCTTAGCGCCGCAGGTGGCCTACGAGCAGTACTTC	CASSLAPQVAYEQYF
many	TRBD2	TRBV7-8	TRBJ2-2	TGTGCCAGCAGTTCGTCCGGGAGGAAGAACACCGGGGAGCTGTTTTTT	CASSSSGRKNTGELFF
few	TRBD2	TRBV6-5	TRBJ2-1	TGTGCCAGCAGTTTCCCCGGCGGGGGGCAGTTCTTC	CASSFPGGGQFF
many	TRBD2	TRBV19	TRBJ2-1	TGTGCCAGTAGTATTAGGGGTCGCGGAGCGGGAGAGCGGTACAATGAGCAGTTCTTC	CASSIRGRGAGERYNEQFF
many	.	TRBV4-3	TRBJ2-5	TGCGCCAGCAGCCAAGATTTCTTGGTAGGGGAGACCCAGTACTTC	CASSQDFLVGETQYF
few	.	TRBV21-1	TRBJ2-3	TGTGCCAGCAGCAAAGTGTCTAGCGGGATAGATACGCAGTATTTT	CASSKVSSGIDTQYF
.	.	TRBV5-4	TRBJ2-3	TGTGCCAGCAGCATCACTAGCACAGATACGCAGTATTTT	CASSITSTDTQYF
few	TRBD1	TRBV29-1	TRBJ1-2	TGCAGCGTTGCTTCCTCCGGGACAGGGAATTACACCTTC	CSVASSGTGNYTF
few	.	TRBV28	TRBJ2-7	TGTGCCAGCAGTTTCCCCGCAAGCGCAGAGGTGGGCTACGAGCAGTACTTC	CASSFPASAEVGYEQYF
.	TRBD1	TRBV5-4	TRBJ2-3	TGTGCCAGCAGCTTCGGGACAGGGGAGGGTACGCAGTATTTT	CASSFGTGEGTQYF
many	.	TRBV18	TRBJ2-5	TGTGCCAGCTCTGAGGGCGGAGAGACCCAGTACTTC	CASSEGGETQYF
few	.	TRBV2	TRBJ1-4	TGTGCCAGCATTAGACCGAATGAAAAACTGTTTTTT	CASIRPNEKLFF
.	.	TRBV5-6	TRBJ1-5	TGTGCCAGCAGCCTCGGACCTCAGGGTTGGAGTCAGCCCCAGCATTTT	CASSLGPQGWSQPQHF
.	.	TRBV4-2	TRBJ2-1	TGTGCCAGCAGCCAAGCACGAGTCGAGGGGGATGAGCAGTTCTTC	CASSQARVEGDEQFF
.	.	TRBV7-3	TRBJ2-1	TGTGCCAGCAGCTTAACTGCGGACGGGGGAATACACAATGAGCAGTTCTTC	CASSLTADGGIHNEQFF
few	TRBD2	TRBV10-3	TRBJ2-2	TGTGCCAGCAGTTTACAAGGGACTAGCGTGACTGGCGGGGAGCTGTTTTTT	CASSLQGTSVTGGELFF
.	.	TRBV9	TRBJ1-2	TGTGCCAGCAGCCCCGGGGCTGGGAGGGAAAACTATGGCTACACCTTC	CASSPGAGRENYGYTF
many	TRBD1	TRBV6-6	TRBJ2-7	TGTGCCAGCAGAAACGGACAGGGGGCCTACTACGAGCAGTACTTC	CASRNGQGAYYEQYF
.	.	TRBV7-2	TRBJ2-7	TGTGCCAGCAGCTTAGCGATAACAGCCGAGCAGTACTTC	CASSLAITAEQYF
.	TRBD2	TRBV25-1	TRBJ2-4	TGTGCCAGCAGTGAATCTGAGACTAGCGGGAAAAACATTCAGTACTTC	CASSESETSGKNIQYF
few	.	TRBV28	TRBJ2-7	TGTGCCAGCAGTTTTGCTAGTCGGACGGATGGCGAGCAGTACTTC	CASSFASRTDGEQYF
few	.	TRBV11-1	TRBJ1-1	TGTGCCAGCAGCTTAAGAGGGTCTGGGGACACTGAAGCTTTCTTT	CASSLRGSGDTEAFF
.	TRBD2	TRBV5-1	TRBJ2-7	TGCGCCAGCAGCTTCTTTGGGGGAGGGCTTCCCTACGAGCAGTACTTC	CASSFFGGGLPYEQYF
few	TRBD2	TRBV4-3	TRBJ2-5	TGCGCCAGCAGCCATAGGTATTGGCCAGCGGGAGTTTTGTGCTGGGAGGAGACCCAGTACTTC	CASSHRYWPAGVLCWEETQYF
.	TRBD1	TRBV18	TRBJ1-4	TGTGCCAGCTCACTTACCGCGAGGGGGCTCGAAAAACTGTTTTTT	CASSLTARGLEKLFF
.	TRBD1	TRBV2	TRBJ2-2	TGTGCCAGCACTCTCGGGACAGCGGTCGGGGAGCTGTTTTTT	CASTLGTAVGELFF
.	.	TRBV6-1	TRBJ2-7	TGTGCCAGCTTGAAGACAACCTACGAGCAGTACTTC	CASLKTTYEQYF
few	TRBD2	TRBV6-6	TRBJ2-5	TGTGCCAGCAGCCGGGGACTAGCGGGGGAGCAGTACTTC	CASSRGLAGEQYF
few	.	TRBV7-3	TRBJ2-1	TGTGCCAGCAGTTACTCGCACAGAAACAATGAGCAGTTCTTC	CASSYSHRNNEQFF
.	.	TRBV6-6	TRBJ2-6	TGTGCCAGCAGGGAGGGTTCCTCTGGGGCCAACGTCCTGACTTTC	CASREGSSGANVLTF
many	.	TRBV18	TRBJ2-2	TGTGCCAGCTCACCGCAAAGGGGCGCGAACACCGGGGAGCTGTTTTTT	CASSPQRGANTGELFF
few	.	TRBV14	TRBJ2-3	TGTGCCAGCAGCCAAAGACTAGGGGGTGCTACGCAGTATTTT	CASSQRLGGATQYF
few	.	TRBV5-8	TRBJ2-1	TGTGCCAGCAGCTTTCGATGGGGCAATGAGCAGTTCTTC	CASSFRWGNEQFF
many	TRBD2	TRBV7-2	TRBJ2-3	TGTGCCAGCAGCTTCTCCGGGACTAGCCTAGCAGATACGCAGTATTTT	CASSFSGTSLADTQYF
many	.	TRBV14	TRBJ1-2	TGTGCCAGCAGCCCCAGGTGGGGCCGTGATGGCTACACCTTC	CASSPRWGRDGYTF
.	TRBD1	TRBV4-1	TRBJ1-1	TGCGCCAGCAGCCCCATGGACAGGGATAACACTGAAGCTTTCTTT	CASSPMDRDNTEAFF
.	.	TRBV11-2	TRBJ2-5	TGTGCCAGCAGCTCGATCCGGGACTTGGAGACCCAGTACTTC	CASSSIRDLETQYF